The sequence of this T cell receptor beta chain was determined in a study of T-cell reconstitution after alpha-beta-depleted transplantation in children (dated by TCRdb to the mid-2010s). Study-level background: Using TCR repertoire profiling, the study followed T-cell immune reconstitution in a quantitative way in children after TCRalphabeta/CD19-depleted allogeneic hematopoietic cell transplantation. Findings and caveats that apply to the study as a whole: Over subsequent months, a decline in hyperexpanded clone frequencies was noted, and after one year, T-cell counts and TCRbeta diversity were mostly ascribed to newly produced T cells. In some patients, high TCRbeta diversity at day 60 was attributed to recipient T cells and intrathymic progenitors that had survived conditioning. About two months after transplant, the apparently early recovery of alphabetaT-cell counts reportedly depended on just several hundred clones that had expanded rapidly and came from non-depleted graft cells.

In this sample, this clonotype turned up a few times. It lacks a known antigen. No much larger clone exists at a distance of one base, and base qualities are not known. The label giving this sample's treatment or condition can be read as: allogeneic hematopoietic cell transplantation with graft depleted of TCRalphabeta T cells and CD19 B cells. Transplant recipients were children who received TCRalphabeta/CD19-depleted allogeneic hematopoietic cell grafts. The library was prepared using PCR. Sequencing was performed on an Illumina HiSeq 2500. TCR libraries were prepared with molecular barcoding, using unique molecular identifiers to normalize TCRbeta repertoire quantification. TCRdb handled the public reads itself, with Q25 trimming in fastp and clone calling in MiXCR, and kept productive beta chains. A single entry per CDR3 protein holds the most common genes and DNA from its merged rows. Recorded for this sample are fewer than 250,000 distinct CDR3 sequences; approximately 17% of them occurred a single time. In total, the top ten clones hold around 45% of the sample.

This receptor was obtained from a male patient aged 2-10 years who had a stem cell transplant for acute lymphoblastic leukemia, so the T cells may come from the graft donor. This specimen consisted of PBMCs, mostly from graft donor cells, obtained 360 days after TCRalphabeta/CD19-depleted stem cell transplant.

The sequenced DNA is TGTGCCAGCAGTTCGACAGTAAACACTGAAGCTTTCTTT. It specifies CASSSTVNTEAFF. The V and J segments used are TRBV27 and TRBJ1-1; a tentative D call is TRBD1 (5 bases match). V loses 4 bases, J loses 2 bases, and the germline ends lie 8 bases apart. Including cysteine and phenylalanine, the CDR3 has 13 amino acids. Kept here is only the CDR3 DNA, which spans 39 bases and is read in frame from base 1. Via the germline V gene (reference sequence), CDR1 is MNHEY and CDR2 SMNVEV.